The rows below give T cell receptor beta chains drawn from one sample of a study of shared clonotypes between healthy human individuals. Assay: immunoSEQ multiplex PCR; the TCRdb copy retains only in-frame clones and omits some. Among about 680,000 clones listed, around two thirds were seen once. Sequencing was performed on memory CD4+ T cells sorted from blood. The receptors were sampled from a woman in her twenties or thirties in good health. Each CDR3 is given with its conserved first and last residue. Fields, in order: clone size, J gene, D gene, V gene, CDR3 DNA, CDR3 protein. A D gene is named only where the DNA matches it firmly. Clone size appears in some rows only: once, few, many, or a class for an expanded clone.

NA | TRBJ2-4 | NA | TRBV27 | TGTGCCAGCAGTTCCTGGACTGTAGCCAAAAACATTCAGTACTTC | CASSSWTVAKNIQYF
NA | TRBJ2-1 | TRBD2 | TRBV2 | TGTGCCAGCAGTGCAGTTGCGGGAGTCTACTATCAGTTCTTC | CASSAVAGVYYQFF
once | TRBJ1-1 | TRBD1 | TRBV6-1 | TGTGCCAGCAGTGACAGGGGGCACGAAAGGACTGAAGCTTTCTTT | CASSDRGHERTEAFF
few | TRBJ2-2 | NA | TRBV14 | TGTGCCAGCAGCCTGGGACTGGCGAACACCGGGGAGCTGTTTTTT | CASSLGLANTGELFF
few | TRBJ2-7 | NA | TRBV29-1 | TGCAGCGTCCGACCCGGGACCGCATCCTACGAGCAGTACTTC | CSVRPGTASYEQYF
NA | TRBJ1-2 | TRBD1 | TRBV2 | TGTGCCAGTCGCGGACAGGGCTTGATTTTAGTAGGCTACACCTTC | CASRGQGLILVGYTF
many | TRBJ2-2 | TRBD2 | TRBV11-2 | TGTGCCAGCAGCGCATCCATCGCTAGCGGGAGGGCGTGGACCGGGGAGCTGTTTTTT | CASSASIASGRAWTGELFF
NA | TRBJ2-2 | NA | TRBV27 | TGTGCCAGCAGTTTATTTGGAGGGATATTGTCCGGGGAGCTGTTTTTT | CASSLFGGILSGELFF
NA | TRBJ2-1 | NA | TRBV5-5 | TGTGCCAGCAGCTTGGCTGGATTTGAGCAGTTCTTC | CASSLAGFEQFF
NA | TRBJ2-7 | TRBD1 | TRBV5-1 | TGCGCCAGCAAAGGACAGGGGTTGGACGAGCAGTACTTC | CASKGQGLDEQYF
NA | TRBJ2-7 | TRBD2 | TRBV4-2 | TGTGCCAGCAGCCAGTTCATCCCTAGCGGGACCGCGTCCTACGAGCAGTACTTC | CASSQFIPSGTASYEQYF
NA | TRBJ2-1 | TRBD2 | TRBV5-6 | TGTGCCAGCAGCTCGGGACTAGCGGGCTACAATGAGCAGTTCTTC | CASSSGLAGYNEQFF
NA | TRBJ2-7 | NA | TRBV5-1 | TGCGCCAGCAGCCACGGCGGGACAGCCTACGAGCAGTACTTC | CASSHGGTAYEQYF
NA | TRBJ2-2 | TRBD2 | TRBV5-5 | TGTGCCAGCAGCTTGGGTTGGACTAGCGGGAACGGGGAGCTGTTTTTT | CASSLGWTSGNGELFF
NA | TRBJ2-1 | NA | TRBV25-1 | TGTGCCAGCAGTGCCCCGGGGCAGCCCTCCTACAATGAGCAGTTCTTC | CASSAPGQPSYNEQFF
NA | TRBJ1-1 | NA | TRBV2 | TGTGCCAGCAGTGAATTGGGAGAACGTACTGAAGCTTTCTTT | CASSELGERTEAFF
NA | TRBJ1-1 | NA | TRBV19 | TGTGCCAGTAGTATCGAGGGTATGAAGGCCACTGAAGCTTTCTTT | CASSIEGMKATEAFF
once | TRBJ2-7 | NA | TRBV4-2 | TGTGCCAGCAGCCAAGATAACAGCTACGAGCAGTACTTC | CASSQDNSYEQYF
NA | TRBJ2-2 | NA | TRBV21-1 | TGTGCCGGCTGTAACACCGGGGAGCTGTTTTTT | CAGCNTGELFF
few | TRBJ2-2 | TRBD2 | TRBV19 | TGTGCCAGTACAGGACTAGCGGTGAACACCGGGGAGCTGTTTTTT | CASTGLAVNTGELFF
NA | TRBJ2-5 | NA | TRBV5-4 | TGTGCCAGCAGCTATCAGACTAGTGGGGTGACCCAGTACTTC | CASSYQTSGVTQYF
NA | TRBJ2-7 | NA | TRBV10-2 | TGCGCCAGCAGAGTCTCACAGGCCTCCTACGAGCAGTACTTC | CASRVSQASYEQYF
NA | TRBJ2-3 | NA | TRBV29-1 | TGCAGCGTTGATAGAGGCACAGATACGCAGTATTTT | CSVDRGTDTQYF
NA | TRBJ2-1 | TRBD2 | TRBV4-2 | TGTGCCAGCAGCCAAGATCGGGGTCGCGGGAGTTTCTACAATGAGCAGTTCTTC | CASSQDRGRGSFYNEQFF
NA | TRBJ2-5 | NA | TRBV5-1 | TGCGCCAGCAGCTCGTCCACAAACCGGGGAGAGACCCAGTACTTC | CASSSSTNRGETQYF
NA | TRBJ2-5 | NA | TRBV6-1 | TGTGCCAGCAGTGAAAAGGGACACAAAGAGACCCAGTACTTC | CASSEKGHKETQYF
NA | TRBJ2-1 | TRBD2 | TRBV6-4 | TGTGCCAGCAGTGACCCATCGTTACTAGCGGGAGAGTGGAATGAGCAGTTCTTC | CASSDPSLLAGEWNEQFF
NA | TRBJ2-2 | TRBD2 | TRBV5-1 | TGCGCCAGCAGCTGGGTTTCGGGAGGGCCGGCCGGGGAGCTGTTTTTT | CASSWVSGGPAGELFF
NA | TRBJ2-3 | NA | TRBV10-2 | TGCGCCGTTCGGAGAGGGAACTCTAACACAGATACGCAGTATTTT | CAVRRGNSNTDTQYF
NA | TRBJ2-1 | TRBD2 | TRBV13 | TGTGCCAGCAAGCGGGAAAGCTCCTACAATGAGCAGTTCTTC | CASKRESSYNEQFF
NA | TRBJ1-5 | TRBD1 | TRBV28 | TGTGCCAGCAGTATGGGACAGGGAGCTTATAGCAATCAGCCCCAGCATTTT | CASSMGQGAYSNQPQHF
NA | TRBJ2-1 | NA | TRBV18 | TGTGCCAGCTCACCGCAGGATTACAATGAGCAGTTCTTC | CASSPQDYNEQFF
NA | TRBJ2-3 | TRBD2 | TRBV7-6 | TGTGCCAGCAGTCCTAGCGGGAGCCGCACAGATACGCAGTATTTT | CASSPSGSRTDTQYF
many | TRBJ1-3 | TRBD1 | TRBV9 | TGTGCCAGCAGCCGGACAGGGTTCGGAAACACCATATATTTT | CASSRTGFGNTIYF
NA | TRBJ2-5 | NA | TRBV7-6 | TGTGCCAGCAGCTTAAGCGGGGAGACCCAGTACTTC | CASSLSGETQYF
NA | TRBJ2-2 | NA | TRBV5-1 | TGCGCCAGCAGCAAACCCAACCCGAACACCGGGGAGCTGTTTTTT | CASSKPNPNTGELFF
NA | TRBJ1-5 | NA | TRBV28 | TGTGCCAGCAGTTTTGGGGGAATAACGAGCAATCAGCCCCAGCATTTT | CASSFGGITSNQPQHF
few | TRBJ2-1 | TRBD2 | TRBV30 | TGTGCCTGGAGTGACTATGGACTAGCGGTCGGTGAGCAGTTCTTC | CAWSDYGLAVGEQFF
NA | TRBJ1-1 | NA | TRBV29-1 | TGCAGCGCACAAAGGGAATACACTGAAGCTTTCTTT | CSAQREYTEAFF